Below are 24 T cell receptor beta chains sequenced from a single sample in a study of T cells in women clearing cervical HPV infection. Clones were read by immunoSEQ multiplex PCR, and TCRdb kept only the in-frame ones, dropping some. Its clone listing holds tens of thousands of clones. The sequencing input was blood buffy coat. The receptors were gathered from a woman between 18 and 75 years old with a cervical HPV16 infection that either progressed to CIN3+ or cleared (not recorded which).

CDR3 in amino acids: CASSPGTVKTQYF. The covered CDR3 bases are TGTGCCAGCAGCCCAGGGACTGTAAAGACG. The chain combines TRBV7-2 with TRBJ2-3, with D tentatively TRBD2 (6 bases). The read ends 3 residues early relative to the CDR3; the germline J gene fills the gap. This CDR3 is 13 amino acids long. Germline values: CDR1 SGHTA, CDR2 FQGNSA.

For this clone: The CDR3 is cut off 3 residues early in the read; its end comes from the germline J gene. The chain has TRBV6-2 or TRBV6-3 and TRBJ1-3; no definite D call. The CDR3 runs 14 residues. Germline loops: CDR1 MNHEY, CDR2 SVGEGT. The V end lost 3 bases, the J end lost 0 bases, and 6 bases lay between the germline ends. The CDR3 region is CASSYFSSGNTIYF. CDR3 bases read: TGTGCCAGCAGTTATTTCAGCTCTGGAAACACC.

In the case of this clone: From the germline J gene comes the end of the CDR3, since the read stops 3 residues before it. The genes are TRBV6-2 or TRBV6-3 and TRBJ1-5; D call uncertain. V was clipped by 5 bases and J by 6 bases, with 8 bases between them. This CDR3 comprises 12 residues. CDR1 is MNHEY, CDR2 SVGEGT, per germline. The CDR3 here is CASSTGVQPQHF. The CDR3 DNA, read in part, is TGTGCCAGCAGTACCGGGGTTCAGCCC.

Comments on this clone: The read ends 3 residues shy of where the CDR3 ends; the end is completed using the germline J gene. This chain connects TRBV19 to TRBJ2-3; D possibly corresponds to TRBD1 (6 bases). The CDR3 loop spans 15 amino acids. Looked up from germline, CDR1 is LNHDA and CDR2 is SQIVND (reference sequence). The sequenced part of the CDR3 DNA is TGTGCCAGTAGTCCCACAGGGTTAAGCAATCAGCCG. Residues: CASSPTGLSNQP. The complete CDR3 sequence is CASSPTGLSNQPQYF.

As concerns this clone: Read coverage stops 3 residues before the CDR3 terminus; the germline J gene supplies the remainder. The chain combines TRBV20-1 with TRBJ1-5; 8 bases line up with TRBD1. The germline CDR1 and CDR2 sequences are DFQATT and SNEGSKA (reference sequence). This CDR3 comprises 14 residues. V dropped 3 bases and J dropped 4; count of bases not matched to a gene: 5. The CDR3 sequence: CSARDRVINQPQHF. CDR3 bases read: TGCAGTGCTAGGGACAGGGTAATAAATCAGCCC.

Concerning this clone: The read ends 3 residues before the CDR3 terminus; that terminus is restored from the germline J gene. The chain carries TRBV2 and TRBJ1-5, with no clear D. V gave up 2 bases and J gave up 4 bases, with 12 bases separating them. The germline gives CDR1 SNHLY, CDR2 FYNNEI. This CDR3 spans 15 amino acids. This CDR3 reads CASSERVDQNQPQHF. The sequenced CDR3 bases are TGTGCCAGCAGTGAAAGGGTCGACCAAAATCAGCCC.

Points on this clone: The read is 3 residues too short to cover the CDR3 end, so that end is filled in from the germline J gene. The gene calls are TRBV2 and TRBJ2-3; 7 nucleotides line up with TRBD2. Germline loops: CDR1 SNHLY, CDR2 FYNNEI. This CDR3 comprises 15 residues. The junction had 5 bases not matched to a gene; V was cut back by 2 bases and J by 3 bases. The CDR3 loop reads CASSEYPGGTDTQYF. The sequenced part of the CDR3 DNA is TGTGCCAGCAGTGAATACCCGGGGGGTACAGATACG.

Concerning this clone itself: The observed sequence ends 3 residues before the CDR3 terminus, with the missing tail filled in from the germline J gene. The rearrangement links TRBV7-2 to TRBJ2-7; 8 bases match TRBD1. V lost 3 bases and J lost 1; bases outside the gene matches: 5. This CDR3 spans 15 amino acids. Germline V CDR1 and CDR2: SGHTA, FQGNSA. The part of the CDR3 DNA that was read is TGTGCCAGCAGCTTCCCGGACAGGGCTTCCTACGAG. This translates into CASSFPDRASYE. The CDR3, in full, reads CASSFPDRASYEQYF.

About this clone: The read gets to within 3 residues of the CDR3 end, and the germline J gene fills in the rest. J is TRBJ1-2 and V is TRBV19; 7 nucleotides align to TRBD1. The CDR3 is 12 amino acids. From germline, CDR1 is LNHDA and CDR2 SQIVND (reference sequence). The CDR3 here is CASSSGGRGYTF. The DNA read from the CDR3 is TGTGCCAGTAGTTCAGGGGGGCGAGGC.

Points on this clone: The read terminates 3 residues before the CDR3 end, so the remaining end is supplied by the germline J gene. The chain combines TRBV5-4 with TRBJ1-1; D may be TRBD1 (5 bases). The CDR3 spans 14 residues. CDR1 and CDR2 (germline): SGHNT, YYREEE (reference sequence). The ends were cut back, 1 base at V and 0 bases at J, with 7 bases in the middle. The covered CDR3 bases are TGTGCCAGCAGCTTGAAGGGGTTGAACACTGAA. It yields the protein CASSLKGLNTE. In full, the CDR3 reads CASSLKGLNTEAFF.

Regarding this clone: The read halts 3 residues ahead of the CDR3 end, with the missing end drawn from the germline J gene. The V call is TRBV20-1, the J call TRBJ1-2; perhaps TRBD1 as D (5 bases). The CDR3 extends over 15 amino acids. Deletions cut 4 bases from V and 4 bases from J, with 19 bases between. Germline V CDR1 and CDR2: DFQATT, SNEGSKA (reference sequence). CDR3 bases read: TGCAGTGCTATTGTCTCTTCAGACAGACTCTATGGC. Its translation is CSAIVSSDRLYG. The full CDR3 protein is CSAIVSSDRLYGYTF.

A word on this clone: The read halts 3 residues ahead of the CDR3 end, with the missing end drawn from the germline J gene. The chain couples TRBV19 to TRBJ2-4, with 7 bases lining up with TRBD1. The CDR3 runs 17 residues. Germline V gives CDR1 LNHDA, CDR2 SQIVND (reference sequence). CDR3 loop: CASSIEPTGFSNQPQYF. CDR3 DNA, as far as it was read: TGTGCCAGTAGTATAGAACCGACAGGGTTTAGCAATCAGCCT.

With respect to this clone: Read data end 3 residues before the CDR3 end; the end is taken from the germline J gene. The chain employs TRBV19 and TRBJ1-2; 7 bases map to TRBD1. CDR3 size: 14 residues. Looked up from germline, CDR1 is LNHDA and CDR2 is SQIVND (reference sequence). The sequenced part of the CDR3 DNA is TGTGCCAGTAGTACACTAGACAGGGCTCGCGGC. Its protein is CASSTLDRARG. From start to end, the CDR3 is CASSTLDRARGYTF.

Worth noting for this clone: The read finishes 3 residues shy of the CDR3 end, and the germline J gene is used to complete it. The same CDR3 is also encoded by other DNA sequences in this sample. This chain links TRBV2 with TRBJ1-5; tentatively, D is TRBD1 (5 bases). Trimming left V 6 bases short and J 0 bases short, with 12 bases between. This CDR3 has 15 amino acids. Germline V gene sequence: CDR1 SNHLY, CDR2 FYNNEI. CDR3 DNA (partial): TGTGCCAGCAGGGAGACAGAGAATAGCAATCAGCCC. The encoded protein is CASRETENSNQP. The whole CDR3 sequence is CASRETENSNQPQHF.

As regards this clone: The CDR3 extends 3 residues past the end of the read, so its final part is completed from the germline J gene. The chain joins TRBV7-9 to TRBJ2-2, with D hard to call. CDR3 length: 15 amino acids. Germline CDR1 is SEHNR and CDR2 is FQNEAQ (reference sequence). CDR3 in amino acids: CASSLGQANHEKLFF. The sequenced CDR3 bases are TGTGCCAGCAGCTTAGGGCAGGCCAACCATGAAAAG.

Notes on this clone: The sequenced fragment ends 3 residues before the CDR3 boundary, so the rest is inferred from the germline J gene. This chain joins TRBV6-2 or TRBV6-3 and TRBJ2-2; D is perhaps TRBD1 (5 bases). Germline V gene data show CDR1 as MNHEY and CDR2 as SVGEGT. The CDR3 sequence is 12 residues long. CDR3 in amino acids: CASRAANEKLFF. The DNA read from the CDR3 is TGTGCCTCCAGGGCGGCAAATGAAAAG.

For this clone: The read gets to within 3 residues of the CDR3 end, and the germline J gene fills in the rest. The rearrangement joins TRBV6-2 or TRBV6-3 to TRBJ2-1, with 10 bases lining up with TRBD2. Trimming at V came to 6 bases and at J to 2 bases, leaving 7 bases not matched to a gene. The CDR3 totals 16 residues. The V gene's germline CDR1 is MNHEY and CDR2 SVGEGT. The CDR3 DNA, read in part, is TGTGCCAGCAGCCCCCCTAGCGGGAGAGCCTACAATGAG. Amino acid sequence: CASSPPSGRAYNE. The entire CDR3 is CASSPPSGRAYNEQFF.

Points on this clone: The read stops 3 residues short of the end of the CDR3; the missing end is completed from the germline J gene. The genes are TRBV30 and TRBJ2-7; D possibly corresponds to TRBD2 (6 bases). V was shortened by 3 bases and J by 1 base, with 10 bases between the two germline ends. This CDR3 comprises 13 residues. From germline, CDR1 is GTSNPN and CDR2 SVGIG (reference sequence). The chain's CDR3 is CAWSGDFSYEQYF. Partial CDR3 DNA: TGTGCCTGGAGCGGGGACTTTTCCTACGAG.

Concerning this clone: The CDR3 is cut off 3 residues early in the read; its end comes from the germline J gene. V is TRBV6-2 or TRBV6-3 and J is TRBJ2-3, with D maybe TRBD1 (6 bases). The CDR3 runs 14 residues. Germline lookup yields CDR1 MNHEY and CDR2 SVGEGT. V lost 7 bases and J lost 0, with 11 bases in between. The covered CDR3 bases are TGTGCCAGCACTCCAGGGGCTAGCACAGATACG. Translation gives CASTPGASTDT. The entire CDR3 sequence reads CASTPGASTDTQYF.

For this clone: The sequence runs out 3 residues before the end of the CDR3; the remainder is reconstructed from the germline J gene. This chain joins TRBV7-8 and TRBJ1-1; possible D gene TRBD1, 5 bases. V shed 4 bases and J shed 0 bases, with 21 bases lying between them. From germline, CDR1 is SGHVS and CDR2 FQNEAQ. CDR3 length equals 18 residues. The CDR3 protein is CASSSYHYDRPLNTEAFF. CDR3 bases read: TGTGCCAGCAGCTCATACCATTACGACAGACCCCTGAACACTGAA.

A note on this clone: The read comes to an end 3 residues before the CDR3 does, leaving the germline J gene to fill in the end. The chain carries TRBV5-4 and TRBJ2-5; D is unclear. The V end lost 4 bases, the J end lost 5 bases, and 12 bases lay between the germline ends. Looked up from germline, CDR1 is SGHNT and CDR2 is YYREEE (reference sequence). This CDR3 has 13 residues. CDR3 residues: CASSQTPAETQYF. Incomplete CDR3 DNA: TGTGCCAGCAGCCAGACCCCAGCGGAGACC.

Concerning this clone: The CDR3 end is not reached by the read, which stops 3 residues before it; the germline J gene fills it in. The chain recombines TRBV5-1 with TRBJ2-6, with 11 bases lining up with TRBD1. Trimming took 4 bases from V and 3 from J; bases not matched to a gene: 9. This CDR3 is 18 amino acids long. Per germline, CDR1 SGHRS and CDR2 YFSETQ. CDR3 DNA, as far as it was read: TGCGCCAGCAGCAGGACCGGGACAGGGGGAGGTGGGGCCAACGTC. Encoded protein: CASSRTGTGGGGANV. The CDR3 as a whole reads CASSRTGTGGGGANVLTF.

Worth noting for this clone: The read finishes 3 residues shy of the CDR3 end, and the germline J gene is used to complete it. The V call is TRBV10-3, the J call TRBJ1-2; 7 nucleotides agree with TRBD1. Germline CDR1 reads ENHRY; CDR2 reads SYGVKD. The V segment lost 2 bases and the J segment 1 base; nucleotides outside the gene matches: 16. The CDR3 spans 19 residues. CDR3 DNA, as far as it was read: TGTGCCATCAGTGAGGTGACAGGGATAACACCGAGTTTTAACTATGGC. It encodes CAISEVTGITPSFNYG. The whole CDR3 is CAISEVTGITPSFNYGYTF.

CDR3 DNA (partial): TGTGCCAGCATCCCGGGGGGACAGGGGGAATATGGC. Protein product: CASIPGGQGEYG. The complete CDR3 protein is CASIPGGQGEYGYTF. V gene TRBV5-6 combines with J gene TRBJ1-2, with TRBD1 identical over 11 bases. The read falls 3 residues short of the CDR3 end, and the missing part is taken from the germline J gene. V shed 6 bases and J 5 bases; nucleotides not matched to a gene: 9. Germline assignment: CDR1 SGHDT and CDR2 YYEEEE. The CDR3 spans 15 residues. The full variable domain, in which reference TRBV5-6 and TRBJ1-2 provide the parts outside the CDR3, is DAGVTQSPTHLIKTRGQQVTLRCSPKSGHDTVSWYQQALGQGPQFIFQYYEEEERQRGNFPDRFSGHQFPNYSSELNVNALLLGDSALYLCASIPGGQGEYGYTFGSGTRLTVV.